The clone carrying this T cell receptor beta chain was detected many times. The V gene lost 7 bases and the J gene lost 0 bases, with 15 bases spanning the gap. The CDR3 loop spans 15 amino acids. Germline V gene data show CDR1 as SQVTM and CDR2 as ANQGSEA. TCRdb recomputed calls from the 5' RACE reads with MiXCR, one row per CDR3 protein. The table records more than 60,000 distinct CDR3 sequences, over 4.5% of them present only once. These data come from a study of early T cells in non-severe SARS-CoV-2 infection. The material sequenced was whole blood. The rearrangement uses TRBV29-1 and TRBJ2-2; possible D gene TRBD2, 7 bases. This TCR came from an adult who was a healthcare worker with PCR-confirmed SARS-CoV-2 infection or an uninfected control (not recorded which). The CDR3 spells CSGGGTPTNTGELFF. CDR3 sequence (DNA): TGCAGCGGGGGGGGGACACCCACGAACACCGGGGAGCTGTTTTTT.